This T cell receptor beta chain was found in a study of blood T cell repertoires in COVID-19. Study overall: Donors in the United States, Italy and Spain gave samples during acute or convalescent COVID-19. Sources were T cells, B-cell-depleted T cells, or PBMCs; the material itself was cDNA or gDNA.

The table lists this clone with a few counts. Per the study methods: Reference gene primers were amplified, and this amplification served to estimate nucleated cell counts. Sequencing was performed with immunoSEQ multiplex PCR; in TCRdb, only in-frame clones are kept and a portion is missing. D and trimming were read from the DNA, whereas the V and J calls and clone size are those reported in that table. The top ten clones hold 8.6% of a sample with around 150,000 clones, approximately 79% of them seen once. CDR1 is MDHEN and CDR2 is SYDVKM in the germline V gene. The CDR3 consists of 17 residues. The V gene end was trimmed by 5 bases and the J gene end by 2 bases; junction bases not matched to a gene: 7.

The sequencing input was peripheral blood. V is TRBV28 and J is TRBJ2-3; TRBD2 matches 13 bases. The clonotype originates from a man in his fifties with active or convalescent COVID-19. The CDR3 DNA sequence: TGTGCCAGCAGTCCCGGGACTAGCGGGGATTACACAGATACGCAGTATTTT. Translation gives CASSPGTSGDYTDTQYF.